Listed below are T cell receptor beta chains from one sample, sequenced in a study of Graves' ophthalmopathy and Graves' hyperthyroidism. TCRdb re-derived calls from the multiplex PCR reads in MiXCR, one entry per CDR3 protein. The data show some 170,000 distinct CDR3 sequences, roughly 36% seen once. The sequenced sample was peripheral blood. Source of these receptors: a man aged 25-45 years with Graves' ophthalmopathy. The CDR3 runs from the conserved cysteine through the conserved F or W. A D gene is named only where the DNA matches it firmly. Clone size is given for some rows only: seen once, a few or many times, or a class if the clone is expanded.

V,D,J,size,CDR3,DNA
TRBV27,-,TRBJ2-7,many,CASSSPGARDEQYF,TGTGCCAGCAGTTCCCCAGGGGCGAGGGACGAGCAGTACTTC
TRBV28,-,TRBJ2-7,many,CASSFRVPPYEQYF,TGTGCCAGCAGTTTCAGGGTCCCCCCCTACGAGCAGTACTTC
TRBV6-1,-,TRBJ2-6,few,CASSENISGANVLTF,TGTGCCAGCAGTGAAAACATCTCTGGGGCCAACGTCCTGACTTTC
TRBV12-3/TRBV12-4,-,TRBJ2-6,many,CASTPTWVDSSGANVLTF,TGTGCCAGCACCCCAACGTGGGTAGACTCTTCTGGGGCCAACGTCCTGACTTTC
TRBV20-1,-,TRBJ2-7,many,CSARKSGTVQNEQYF,TGCAGTGCCCGGAAATCCGGGACGGTCCAGAACGAGCAGTACTTC
TRBV27,TRBD1,TRBJ2-7,many,CASSLGQGLRQYEQYF,TGTGCCAGCAGTCTCGGACAGGGTCTAAGGCAGTACGAGCAGTACTTC
TRBV6-6,TRBD2,TRBJ2-2,many,CASSYTATRGLAGSTGELFF,TGTGCCAGCAGTTACACTGCCACGCGGGGCCTAGCGGGAAGCACCGGGGAGCTGTTTTTT
TRBV7-2,-,TRBJ1-1,-,CASSVEGLRTEAFF,TGTGCCAGCAGCGTCGAAGGGTTAAGGACTGAAGCTTTCTTT
TRBV6-2/TRBV6-3,-,TRBJ2-7,-,CASSSVQGVYEQYF,TGTGCCAGCAGTTCGGTACAGGGCGTGTACGAGCAGTACTTC
TRBV7-3,-,TRBJ1-2,many,CASSPGTNYGYTF,TGTGCCAGCAGCCCGGGTACTAACTATGGCTACACCTTC
TRBV6-4,TRBD1,TRBJ1-2,-,CASRGLRGTGDNYGYTF,TGTGCCAGCAGGGGACTCCGGGGGACAGGGGATAACTATGGCTACACCTTC
TRBV30,-,TRBJ1-2,-,CAWTWTEGYGYTF,TGTGCCTGGACGTGGACGGAGGGGTATGGCTACACCTTC
TRBV19,-,TRBJ1-2,-,CASLDRRNYGYTF,TGTGCCAGCCTTGACAGACGGAACTATGGCTACACCTTC
TRBV27,-,TRBJ2-7,many,CASDTRDF,TGTGCCAGCGACACAAGGGACTTC
TRBV4-3,-,TRBJ1-2,many,CASSQAILALNGYTF,TGCGCCAGCAGCCAAGCAATCCTTGCCCTAAATGGCTACACCTTC
TRBV6-5,-,TRBJ1-1,many,CASSYGASFGLNTEAFF,TGTGCCAGCAGTTACGGGGCTTCGTTCGGTCTGAACACTGAAGCTTTCTTT
TRBV19,-,TRBJ1-2,many,CASRSRVYGYTF,TGTGCCAGTAGAAGCAGAGTGTATGGCTACACCTTC
TRBV6-2/TRBV6-3,-,TRBJ2-4,-,CASRPRGGNIQYF,TGTGCCAGCCGGCCCAGGGGAGGGAACATTCAGTACTTC
TRBV14,-,TRBJ1-6,-,CASRKSGTQNSPLHF,TGTGCCAGCAGAAAAAGCGGGACCCAAAATTCACCCCTCCACTTT
TRBV7-9,-,TRBJ1-1,-,CASRTDSNTEAFF,TGTGCCAGCAGAACGGACTCGAACACTGAAGCTTTCTTT
TRBV11-2,-,TRBJ1-1,few,CASSSQRDTEAFF,TGTGCCAGCAGCTCCCAACGGGACACTGAAGCTTTCTTT
TRBV7-2,-,TRBJ1-2,-,CASSLRGISGYTF,TGTGCCAGCAGCTTGAGAGGGATCTCTGGCTACACCTTC
TRBV12-3/TRBV12-4,TRBD1,TRBJ1-2,many,CASSRGRSHGYTF,TGTGCCAGCAGTAGGGGGCGCAGCCATGGCTACACCTTC
TRBV27,-,TRBJ1-2,many,CASSLSPRGTGGYTF,TGTGCCAGCAGTTTGTCCCCCCGGGGCACTGGTGGCTACACCTTC
TRBV28,TRBD1,TRBJ1-2,many,CASSFLSGGKGYGYTF,TGTGCCAGCAGTTTCCTCTCAGGGGGCAAGGGCTATGGCTACACCTTC
TRBV20-1,TRBD2,TRBJ2-7,-,CSANPGTSGSYYEQYF,TGCAGTGCGAACCCTGGGACTAGCGGGAGCTACTACGAGCAGTACTTC
TRBV7-2,-,TRBJ1-2,-,CASSLAHGNYGYTF,TGTGCCAGCAGCTTAGCGCACGGGAACTATGGCTACACCTTC
TRBV11-2,-,TRBJ2-5,many,CASSLWGKETQYF,TGTGCCAGCTCCCTTTGGGGGAAAGAGACCCAGTACTTC
TRBV11-3,TRBD1,TRBJ1-1,-,CASSPRTGAVPYIAEAFF,TGTGCCAGCAGCCCTCGTACAGGGGCCGTTCCCTACATCGCTGAAGCTTTCTTT
TRBV5-1,-,TRBJ2-7,many,CASSLEQASSYEQYF,TGCGCCAGCAGCTTGGAGCAGGCGAGCTCCTACGAGCAGTACTTC
TRBV11-2,-,TRBJ1-2,-,CASRSPGRSGRGNGYTF,TGTGCCAGCAGATCGCCTGGCAGGAGTGGGAGGGGTAATGGCTACACCTTC
TRBV6-2/TRBV6-3,-,TRBJ1-2,many,CASSTGPRFSNYGYTF,TGTGCCAGCAGCACCGGGCCTAGATTTTCTAACTATGGCTACACCTTC
TRBV28,-,TRBJ1-2,-,CASSRTDGYTF,TGTGCCAGCAGTCGTACAGATGGCTACACCTTC
TRBV7-2,TRBD2,TRBJ2-5,-,CASSLARAGVYF,TGTGCCAGCAGCTTAGCGCGAGCGGGGGTTTACTTC
TRBV7-2,-,TRBJ2-7,-,CASSPPIGIYEQYF,TGTGCCAGCAGCCCCCCGATTGGGATCTACGAGCAGTACTTC
TRBV5-1,TRBD2,TRBJ2-7,many,CASSFLAGVSSYEQYF,TGCGCCAGCAGCTTCCTAGCGGGAGTTAGCTCCTACGAGCAGTACTTC
TRBV4-1,TRBD2,TRBJ2-7,many,CASSQAGLAGGYEQYF,TGCGCCAGCAGCCAGGCTGGACTAGCGGGAGGGTACGAGCAGTACTTC
TRBV4-1,-,TRBJ1-5,many,CASSRGLGKLQPQHF,TGCGCCAGCAGCCGAGGTTTGGGTAAGTTGCAGCCCCAGCATTTT
TRBV19,-,TRBJ2-5,many,CASTGVWETQYF,TGTGCCAGTACAGGGGTCTGGGAGACCCAGTACTTC
TRBV19,-,TRBJ1-2,many,CASTPKEGRLNYGYTF,TGTGCCAGTACCCCGAAGGAGGGGCGACTAAACTATGGCTACACCTTC